This T cell receptor (beta chain) was sequenced for a study of shared clonotypes between healthy human individuals. This clone was found a few times. Its target is not known. Other DNA sequences in the same sample also yield this CDR3. The data were produced by immunoSEQ multiplex PCR, yet TCRdb's version contains in-frame clones alone and is incomplete. The sample consists of some 690,000 clones, less than 95% of them appearing once. Study-wide results and caveats: The four-donor shared clonotypes exceeded non-shared clonotypes in generation probability, with non-shared ones scoring lower.

The sequenced material came from memory CD8+ T cells from PBMCs. The subset here: CD45RO+ cells pooled with CCR7-negative TemRA cells. This TCR was recovered from a man between 18 and 29 years old in good health. Some clones in this sample may be carry-over from other donors' samples.

The CDR3 region is CASSVVGGNYGYTF. The CDR3 DNA reads as TGTGCCAGCAGCGTAGTTGGGGGAAACTATGGCTACACCTTC. This chain joins TRBV9 and TRBJ1-2, with D perhaps matching TRBD1 (5 bases). Germline-derived CDR1 and CDR2 are SGDLS and YYNGEE. V was cut by 0 bases and J by 2 bases, with 8 bases left in between. The CDR3 spans 14 residues.